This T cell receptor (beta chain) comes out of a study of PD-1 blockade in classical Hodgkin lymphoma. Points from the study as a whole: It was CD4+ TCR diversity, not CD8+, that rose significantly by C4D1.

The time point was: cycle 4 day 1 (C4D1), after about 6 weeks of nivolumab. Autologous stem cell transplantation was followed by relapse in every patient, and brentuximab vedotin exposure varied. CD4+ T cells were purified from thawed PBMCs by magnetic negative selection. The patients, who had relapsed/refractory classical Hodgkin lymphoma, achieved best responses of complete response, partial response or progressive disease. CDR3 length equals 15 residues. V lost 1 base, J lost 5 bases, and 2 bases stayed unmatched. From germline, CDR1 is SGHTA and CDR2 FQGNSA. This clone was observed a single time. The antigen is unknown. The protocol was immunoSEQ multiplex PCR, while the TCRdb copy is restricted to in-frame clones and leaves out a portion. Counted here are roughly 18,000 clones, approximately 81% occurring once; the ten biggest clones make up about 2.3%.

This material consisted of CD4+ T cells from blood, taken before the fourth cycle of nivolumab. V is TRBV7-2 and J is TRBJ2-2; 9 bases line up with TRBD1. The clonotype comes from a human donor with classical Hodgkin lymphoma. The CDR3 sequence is CASSLGDRATGELFF. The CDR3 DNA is TGTGCCAGCAGCTTAGGGGACAGGGCTACCGGGGAGCTGTTTTTT.